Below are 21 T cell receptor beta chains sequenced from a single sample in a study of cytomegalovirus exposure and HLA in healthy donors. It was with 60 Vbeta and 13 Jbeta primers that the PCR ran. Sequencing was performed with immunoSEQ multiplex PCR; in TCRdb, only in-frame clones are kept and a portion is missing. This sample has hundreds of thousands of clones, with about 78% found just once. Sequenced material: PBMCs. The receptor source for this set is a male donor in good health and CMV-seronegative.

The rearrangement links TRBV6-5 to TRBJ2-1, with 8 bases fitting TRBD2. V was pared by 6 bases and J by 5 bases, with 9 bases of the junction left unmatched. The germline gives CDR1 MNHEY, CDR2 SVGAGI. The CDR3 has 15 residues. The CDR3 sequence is CASSPGSGEDNEQFF. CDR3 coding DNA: TGTGCCAGCAGCCCTGGTAGCGGGGAAGACAATGAGCAGTTCTTC.

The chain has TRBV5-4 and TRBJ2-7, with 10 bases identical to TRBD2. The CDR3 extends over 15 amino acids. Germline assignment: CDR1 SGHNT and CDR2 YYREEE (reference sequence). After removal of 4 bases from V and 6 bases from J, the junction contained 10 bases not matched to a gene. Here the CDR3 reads CASSIELAGYGEQYF. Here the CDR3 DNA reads TGTGCCAGCAGCATCGAACTAGCGGGATATGGCGAGCAGTACTTC.

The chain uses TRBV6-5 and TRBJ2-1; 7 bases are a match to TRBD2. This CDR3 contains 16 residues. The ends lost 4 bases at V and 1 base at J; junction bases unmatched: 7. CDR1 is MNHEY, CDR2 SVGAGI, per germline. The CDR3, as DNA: TGTGCCAGCAGTTCCCCGGCGGGAGAGTCCTACAATGAGCAGTTCTTC. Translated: CASSSPAGESYNEQFF.

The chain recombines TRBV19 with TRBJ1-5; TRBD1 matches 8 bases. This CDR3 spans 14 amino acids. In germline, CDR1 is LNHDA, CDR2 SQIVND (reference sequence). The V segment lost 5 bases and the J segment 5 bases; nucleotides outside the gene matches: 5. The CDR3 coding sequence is TGTGCCAGTAGTTTCACGACAGGGGATCAGCCCCAGCATTTT. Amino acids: CASSFTTGDQPQHF.

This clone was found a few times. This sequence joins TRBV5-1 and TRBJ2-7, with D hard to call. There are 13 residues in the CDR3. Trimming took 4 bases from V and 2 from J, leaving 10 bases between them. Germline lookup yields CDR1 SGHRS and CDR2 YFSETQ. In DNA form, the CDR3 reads TGCGCCAGCAGCCCTGCCCCGGCCTACGAGCAGTACTTC. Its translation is CASSPAPAYEQYF. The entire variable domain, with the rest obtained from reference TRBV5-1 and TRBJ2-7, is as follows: KAGVTQTPRYLIKTRGQQVTLSCSPISGHRSVSWYQQTPGQGLQFLFEYFSETQRNKGNFPGRFSGRQFSNSRSEMNVSTLELGDSALYLCASSPAPAYEQYFGPGTRLTVT.

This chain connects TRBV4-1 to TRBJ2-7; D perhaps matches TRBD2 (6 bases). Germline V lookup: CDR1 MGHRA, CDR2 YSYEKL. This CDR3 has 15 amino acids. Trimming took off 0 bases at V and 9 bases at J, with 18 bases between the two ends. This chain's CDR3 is CASSQDRAGTGWQYF. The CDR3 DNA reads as TGCGCCAGCAGCCAAGATCGGGCAGGGACTGGGTGGCAGTACTTC.

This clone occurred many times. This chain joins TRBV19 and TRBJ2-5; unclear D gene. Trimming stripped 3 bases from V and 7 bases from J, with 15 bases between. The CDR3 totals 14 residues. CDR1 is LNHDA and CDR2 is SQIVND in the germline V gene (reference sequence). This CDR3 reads CASSMLQASGTQYF. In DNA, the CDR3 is TGTGCCAGTAGTATGCTTCAGGCGTCAGGGACCCAGTACTTC. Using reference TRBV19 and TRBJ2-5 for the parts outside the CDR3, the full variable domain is DGGITQSPKYLFRKEGQNVTLSCEQNLNHDAMYWYRQDPGQGLRLIYYSQIVNDFQKGDIAEGYSVSREKKESFPLTVTSAQKNPTAFYLCASSMLQASGTQYFGPGTRLLVL.

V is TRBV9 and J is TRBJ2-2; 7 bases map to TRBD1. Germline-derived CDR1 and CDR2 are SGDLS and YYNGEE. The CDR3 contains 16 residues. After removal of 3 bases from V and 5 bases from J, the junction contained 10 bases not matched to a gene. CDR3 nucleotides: TGTGCCAGCAGCGCCGGACAGGCCAGGGGGACCGGGGAGCTGTTTTTT. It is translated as CASSAGQARGTGELFF. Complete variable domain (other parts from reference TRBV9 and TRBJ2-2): DSGVTQTPKHLITATGQRVTLRCSPRSGDLSVYWYQQSLDQGLQFLIQYYNGEERAKGNILERFSAQQFPDLHSELNLSSLELGDSALYFCASSAGQARGTGELFFGEGSRLTVL.

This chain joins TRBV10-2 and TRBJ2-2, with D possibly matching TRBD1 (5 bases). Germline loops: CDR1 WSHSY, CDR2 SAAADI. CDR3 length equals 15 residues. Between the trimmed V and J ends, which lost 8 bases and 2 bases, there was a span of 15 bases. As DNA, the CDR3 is TGCGCCAGCGACCCTAGACAGTTCAACACCGGGGAGCTGTTTTTT. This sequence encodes CASDPRQFNTGELFF.

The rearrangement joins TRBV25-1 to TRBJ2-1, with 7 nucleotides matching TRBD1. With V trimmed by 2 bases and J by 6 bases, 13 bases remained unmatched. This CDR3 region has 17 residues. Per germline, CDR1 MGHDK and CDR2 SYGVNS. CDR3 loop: CASSEEGRQGSGNEQFF. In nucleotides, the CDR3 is TGTGCCAGCAGTGAAGAGGGGCGACAGGGCAGCGGCAATGAGCAGTTCTTC.

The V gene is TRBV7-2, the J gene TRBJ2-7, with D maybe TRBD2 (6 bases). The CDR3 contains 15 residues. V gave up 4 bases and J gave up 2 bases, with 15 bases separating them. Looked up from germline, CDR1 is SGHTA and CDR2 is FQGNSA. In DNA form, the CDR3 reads TGTGCCAGCAGCTCAATCCGGGGCGGGGCCTACGAGCAGTACTTC. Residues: CASSSIRGGAYEQYF.

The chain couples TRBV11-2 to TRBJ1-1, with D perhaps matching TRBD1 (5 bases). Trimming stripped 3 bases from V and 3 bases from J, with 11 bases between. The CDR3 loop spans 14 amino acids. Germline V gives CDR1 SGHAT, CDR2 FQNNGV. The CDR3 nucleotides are TGTGCCAGCAGCTTTGGGGCCTGGGACACTGAAGCTTTCTTT. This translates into CASSFGAWDTEAFF.

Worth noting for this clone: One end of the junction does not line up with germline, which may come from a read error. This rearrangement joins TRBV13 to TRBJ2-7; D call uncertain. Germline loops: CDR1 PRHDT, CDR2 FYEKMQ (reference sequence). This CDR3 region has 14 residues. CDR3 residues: CASSLGELAYEQYF. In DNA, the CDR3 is TGTGCCAGCAGCCTAGGCGAGTTGGCCTACGAGCAGTACTTC.

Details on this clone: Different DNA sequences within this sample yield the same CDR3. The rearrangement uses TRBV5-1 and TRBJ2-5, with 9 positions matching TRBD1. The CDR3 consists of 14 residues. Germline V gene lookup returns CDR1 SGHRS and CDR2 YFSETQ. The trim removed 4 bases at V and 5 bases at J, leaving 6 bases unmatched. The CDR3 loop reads CASSLQGAQETQYF. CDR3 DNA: TGCGCCAGCAGCCTACAGGGGGCGCAGGAGACCCAGTACTTC.

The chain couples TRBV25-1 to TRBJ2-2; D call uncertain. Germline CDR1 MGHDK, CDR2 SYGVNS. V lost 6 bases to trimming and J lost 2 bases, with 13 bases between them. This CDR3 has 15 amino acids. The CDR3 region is CASSDDLINTGELFF. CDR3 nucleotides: TGTGCCAGCAGCGACGACTTGATAAACACCGGGGAGCTGTTTTTT.

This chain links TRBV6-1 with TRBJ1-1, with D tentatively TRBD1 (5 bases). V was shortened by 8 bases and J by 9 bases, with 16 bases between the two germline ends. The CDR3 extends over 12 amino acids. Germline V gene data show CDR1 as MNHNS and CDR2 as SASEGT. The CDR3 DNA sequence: TGTGCCAGCGGATCGACAGATCGGAAAGCTTTCTTT. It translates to CASGSTDRKAFF.

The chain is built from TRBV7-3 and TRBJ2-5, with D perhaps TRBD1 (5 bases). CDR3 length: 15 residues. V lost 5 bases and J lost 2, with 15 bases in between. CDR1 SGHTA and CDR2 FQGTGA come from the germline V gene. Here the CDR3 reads CASSSIGGAQETQYF. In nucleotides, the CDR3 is TGTGCCAGCAGCAGTATAGGTGGGGCGCAAGAGACCCAGTACTTC.

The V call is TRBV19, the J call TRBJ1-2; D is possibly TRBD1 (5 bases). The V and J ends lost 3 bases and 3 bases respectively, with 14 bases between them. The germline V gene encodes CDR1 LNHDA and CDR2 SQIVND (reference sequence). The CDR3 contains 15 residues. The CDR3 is CASSIPRGEDYGYTF. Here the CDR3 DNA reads TGTGCCAGTAGTATCCCCCGGGGGGAGGACTATGGCTACACCTTC.

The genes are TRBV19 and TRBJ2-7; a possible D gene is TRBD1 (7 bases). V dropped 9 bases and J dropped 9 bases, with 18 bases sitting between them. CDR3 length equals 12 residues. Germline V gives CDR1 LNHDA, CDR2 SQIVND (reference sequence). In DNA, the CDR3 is TGTGCCAGCGAGGAGGGGGCATCACGGCAGTACTTC. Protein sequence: CASEEGASRQYF.

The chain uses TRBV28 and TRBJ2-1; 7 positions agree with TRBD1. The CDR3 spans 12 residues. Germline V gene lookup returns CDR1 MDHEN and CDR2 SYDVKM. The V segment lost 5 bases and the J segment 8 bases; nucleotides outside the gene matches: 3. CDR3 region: CASSTQGDEQFF. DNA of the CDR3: TGTGCCAGCAGTACGCAGGGGGATGAGCAGTTCTTC.

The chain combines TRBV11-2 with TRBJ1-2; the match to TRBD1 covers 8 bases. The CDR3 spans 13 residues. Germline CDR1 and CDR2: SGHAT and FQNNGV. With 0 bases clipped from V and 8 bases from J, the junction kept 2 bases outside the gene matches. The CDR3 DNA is TGTGCCAGCAGCTTAGACAGGGGGCAAGGCTACACCTTC. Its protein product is CASSLDRGQGYTF.